Described below is a single T cell receptor beta chain sequence and its context. The germline V and J ends were trimmed by 5 bases and 7 bases, with 20 bases remaining between them. CDR1 and CDR2 from the germline V gene are MDHEN and SYDVKM. The CDR3 is made up of 15 amino acids. This sample was included in a study of cytomegalovirus exposure and HLA in healthy donors. The PCR made use of 60 Vbeta and 13 Jbeta primers. Assay: immunoSEQ multiplex PCR; the TCRdb copy retains only in-frame clones and omits some. There are 180,000 or so clones in the sample; nearly 80% occur only once, and more than 13% lies in the top ten.

The chain couples TRBV28 to TRBJ2-5, with D possibly being TRBD2 (6 bases). The receptor comes from a man between 45 and 60 years old in good health and CMV-seropositive. The material sequenced was PBMCs. The chain's CDR3 is CASSAPGGVEGTQYF. The CDR3 coding sequence is TGTGCCAGCAGTGCCCCCGGCGGGGTTGAAGGGACCCAGTACTTC.